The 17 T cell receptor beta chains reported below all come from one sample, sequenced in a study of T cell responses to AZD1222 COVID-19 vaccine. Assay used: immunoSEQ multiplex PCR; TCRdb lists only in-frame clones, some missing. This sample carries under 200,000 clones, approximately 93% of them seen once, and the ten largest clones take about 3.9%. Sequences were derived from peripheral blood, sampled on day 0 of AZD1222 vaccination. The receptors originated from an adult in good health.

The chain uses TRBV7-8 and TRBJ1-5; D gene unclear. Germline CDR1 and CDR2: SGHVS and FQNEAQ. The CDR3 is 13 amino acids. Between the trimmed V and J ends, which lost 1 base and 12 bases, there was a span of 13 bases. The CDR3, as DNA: TGTGCCAGCAGCTTAGAAAGGAGCTTGTTCCAGCATTTT. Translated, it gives CASSLERSLFQHF.

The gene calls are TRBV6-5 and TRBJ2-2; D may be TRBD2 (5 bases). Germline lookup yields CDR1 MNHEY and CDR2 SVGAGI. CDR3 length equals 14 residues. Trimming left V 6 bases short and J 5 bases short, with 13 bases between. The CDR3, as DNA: TGTGCCAGCAGATCAGAACTAGAGACCGGGGAGCTGTTTTTT. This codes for CASRSELETGELFF.

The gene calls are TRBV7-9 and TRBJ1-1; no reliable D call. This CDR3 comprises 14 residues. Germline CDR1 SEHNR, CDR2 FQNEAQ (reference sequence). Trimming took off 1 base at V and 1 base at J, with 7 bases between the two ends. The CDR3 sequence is CASSLGQKNTEAFF. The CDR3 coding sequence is TGTGCCAGCAGCTTAGGGCAGAAGAACACTGAAGCTTTCTTT. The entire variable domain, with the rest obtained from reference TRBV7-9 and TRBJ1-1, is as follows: DTGVSQNPRHKITKRGQNVTFRCDPISEHNRLYWYRQTLGQGPEFLTYFQNEAQLEKSRLLSDRFSAERPKGSFSTLEIQRTEQGDSAMYLCASSLGQKNTEAFFGQGTRLTVV.

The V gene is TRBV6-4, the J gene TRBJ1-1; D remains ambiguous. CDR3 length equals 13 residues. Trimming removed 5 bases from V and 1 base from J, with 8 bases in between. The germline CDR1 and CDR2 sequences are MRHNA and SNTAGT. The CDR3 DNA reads TGTGCCAGCAGTTGGCAGGAGAACACTGAAGCTTTCTTT. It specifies CASSWQENTEAFF.

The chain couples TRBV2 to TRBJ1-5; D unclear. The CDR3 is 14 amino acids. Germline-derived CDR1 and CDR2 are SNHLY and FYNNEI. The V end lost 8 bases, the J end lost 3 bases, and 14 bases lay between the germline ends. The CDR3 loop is CASERFKANQPQHF. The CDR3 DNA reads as TGTGCCAGCGAGAGATTCAAGGCCAATCAGCCCCAGCATTTT.

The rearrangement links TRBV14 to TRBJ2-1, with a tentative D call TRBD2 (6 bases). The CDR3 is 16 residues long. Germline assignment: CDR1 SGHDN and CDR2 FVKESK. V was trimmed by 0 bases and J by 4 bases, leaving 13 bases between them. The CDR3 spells CASSQDHAAGYNEQFF. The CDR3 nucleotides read TGTGCCAGCAGCCAAGATCACGCCGCGGGGTACAATGAGCAGTTCTTC.

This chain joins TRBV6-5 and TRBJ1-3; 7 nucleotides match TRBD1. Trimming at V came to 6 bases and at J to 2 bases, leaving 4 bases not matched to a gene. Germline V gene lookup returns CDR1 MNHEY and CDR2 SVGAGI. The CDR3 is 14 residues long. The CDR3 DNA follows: TGTGCCAGCAGGCTTCAGGGGGCTGGAAACACCATATATTTT. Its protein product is CASRLQGAGNTIYF.

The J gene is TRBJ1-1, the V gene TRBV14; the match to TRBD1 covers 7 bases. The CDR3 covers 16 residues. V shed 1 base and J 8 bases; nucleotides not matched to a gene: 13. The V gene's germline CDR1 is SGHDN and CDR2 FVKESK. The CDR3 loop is CASSQALGDGTAEAFF. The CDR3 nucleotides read TGTGCCAGCAGCCAAGCCCTTGGGGATGGGACAGCCGAAGCTTTCTTT.

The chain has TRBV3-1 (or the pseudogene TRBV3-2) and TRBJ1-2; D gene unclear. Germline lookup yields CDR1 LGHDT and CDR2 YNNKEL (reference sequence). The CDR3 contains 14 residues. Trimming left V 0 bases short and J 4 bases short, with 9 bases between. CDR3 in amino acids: CASSQDLRVYGYTF. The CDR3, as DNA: TGTGCCAGCAGCCAAGATCTGCGGGTCTATGGCTACACCTTC.

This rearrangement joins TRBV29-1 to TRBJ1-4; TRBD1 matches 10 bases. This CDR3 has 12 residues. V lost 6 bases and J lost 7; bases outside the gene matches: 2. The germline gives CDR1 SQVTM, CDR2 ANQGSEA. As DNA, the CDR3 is TGCAGCGTAAGACAGGGGGCTGAAAAACTGTTTTTT. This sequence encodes CSVRQGAEKLFF.

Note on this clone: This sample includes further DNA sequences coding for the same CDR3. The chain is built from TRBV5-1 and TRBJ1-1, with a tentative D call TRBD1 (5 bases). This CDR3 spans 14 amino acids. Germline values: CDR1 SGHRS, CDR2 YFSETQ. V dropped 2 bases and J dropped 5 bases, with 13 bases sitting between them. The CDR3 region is CASSFGTGGTEAFF. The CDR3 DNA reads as TGCGCCAGCAGCTTCGGGACGGGAGGGACTGAAGCTTTCTTT.

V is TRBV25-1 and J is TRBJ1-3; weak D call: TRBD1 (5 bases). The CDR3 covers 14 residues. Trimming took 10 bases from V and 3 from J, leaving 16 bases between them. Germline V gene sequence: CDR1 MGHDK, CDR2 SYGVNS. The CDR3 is CATVERGGGNTIYF. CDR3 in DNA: TGTGCCACCGTAGAGAGGGGTGGTGGAAACACCATATATTTT.

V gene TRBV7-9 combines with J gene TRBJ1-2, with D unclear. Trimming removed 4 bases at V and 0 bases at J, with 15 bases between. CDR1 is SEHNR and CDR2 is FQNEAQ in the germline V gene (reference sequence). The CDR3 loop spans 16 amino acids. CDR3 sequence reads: CASSSPKDQPNYGYTF. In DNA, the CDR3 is TGTGCCAGCAGCTCTCCCAAGGACCAACCTAACTATGGCTACACCTTC.

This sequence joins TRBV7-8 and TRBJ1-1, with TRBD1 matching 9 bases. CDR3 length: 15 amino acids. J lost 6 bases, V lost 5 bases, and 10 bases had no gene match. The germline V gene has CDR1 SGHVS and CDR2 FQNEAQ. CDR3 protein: CASSPTGGAASEAFF. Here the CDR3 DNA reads TGTGCCAGCAGCCCTACAGGGGGCGCGGCGTCTGAAGCTTTCTTT.

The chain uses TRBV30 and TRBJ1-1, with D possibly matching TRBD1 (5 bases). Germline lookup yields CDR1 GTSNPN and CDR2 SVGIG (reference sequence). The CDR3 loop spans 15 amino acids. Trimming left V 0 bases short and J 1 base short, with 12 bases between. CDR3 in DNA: TGTGCCTGGAGTGTAGGGGTACGAACGAACACTGAAGCTTTCTTT. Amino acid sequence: CAWSVGVRTNTEAFF.

In nucleotides, the CDR3 is TGTGCCAGCAGCGAGAAGAAGGGGACGTTGGACACTGAAGCTTTCTTT. It encodes CASSEKKGTLDTEAFF. The J gene is TRBJ1-1, the V gene TRBV7-9, with D tentatively TRBD1 (5 bases). The length of the CDR3 is 16 residues. Germline V gene lookup returns CDR1 SEHNR and CDR2 FQNEAQ (reference sequence). V gave up 5 bases and J gave up 3 bases, with 19 bases separating them.

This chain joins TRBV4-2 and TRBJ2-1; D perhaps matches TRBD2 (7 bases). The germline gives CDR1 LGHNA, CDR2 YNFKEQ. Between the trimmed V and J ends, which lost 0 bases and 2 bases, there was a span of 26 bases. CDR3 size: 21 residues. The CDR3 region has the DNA TGTGCCAGCAGCCAAGATAAGGGGGGTAGGATGCCTAGCGGTACCTACAATGAGCAGTTCTTC. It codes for CASSQDKGGRMPSGTYNEQFF.